This T cell receptor beta chain emerged from a study of blood T cells in healthy people across ages. Study-level points and caveats: Greater diversity and more naive CD4+ cells were seen in long-lived donors than in aged donors. CMV infection status of these donors was not known. Estimated diversity across one million T cells was deemed an underestimate.

About 10 milliliters of peripheral blood were drawn from each donor into EDTA-treated tubes. The CDR3 has 14 amino acids. Germline trimming cut 0 bases from V and 7 bases from J; bases unmatched to any gene: 5. The authors ran a second PCR of about 6 to 11 cycles using a sample-barcoded 5' primer and a J-beta primer mix. TCRdb itself ran the 5' RACE reads through MiXCR, one entry per CDR3 protein. The sample shows 650,000 to 800,000 distinct CDR3 sequences, roughly 44% of them seen only once. About this clonotype itself: Its antigen is still unknown.

The sequence was obtained from a man in his 60s in good health. The J gene is TRBJ1-2, the V gene TRBV12-3 or TRBV12-4; 7 bases map to TRBD1. The sample comprised blood. As DNA, the CDR3 is TGTGCCAGCAGTTTAGCGGCAGGGGGAGGTGGCTACACCTTC. Translation gives CASSLAAGGGGYTF.